The present entry profiles one T cell receptor (beta chain) with its context. This sample was included in a study of T cell changes during pregnancy in multiple sclerosis. Sequenced by immunoSEQ multiplex PCR; TCRdb stores in-frame clones only, minus some. This sample yields roughly 38,000 clones, of which around 93% are seen a single time; 6.5% to 9.5% belongs to the top ten. Germline values: CDR1 MNHEY, CDR2 SVGAGI. The CDR3 runs to 15 residues. V gave up 6 bases and J gave up 3 bases, with 15 bases separating them. This receptor was taken from a female donor with multiple sclerosis, enrolled in a pregnancy study. Sequenced material: CD8+ T cells from peripheral blood mononuclear cells, taken in the third trimester of pregnancy. This chain links TRBV6-5 with TRBJ2-1, with a tentative D call TRBD2 (5 bases). The CDR3 DNA sequence: TGTGCCAGCAGCATAGATCCTCGGGGCTACAATGAGCAGTTCTTC. It specifies CASSIDPRGYNEQFF.